One sample yielded the 22 T cell receptor beta chains listed below, sequenced in a study of cytomegalovirus exposure and HLA in healthy donors. Sequencing used immunoSEQ multiplex PCR; TCRdb keeps in-frame clones, though not all of them. The table shows tens of thousands of clones, with over 85% occurring only once. Material: PBMCs. These receptor sequences come from a young man in good health and CMV-seropositive.

The CDR3 here is CSARDTGIVYF. The CDR3, as DNA: TGCAGTGCTAGAGACACCGGGATCGTATACTTC. The chain uses TRBV20-1 and TRBJ2-7; the D gene is possibly TRBD2 (5 bases). The CDR3 length is 11 residues. Trimming left V 0 bases short and J 13 bases short, with 13 bases between. Germline loops: CDR1 DFQATT, CDR2 SNEGSKA (reference sequence).

The chain has TRBV28 and TRBJ2-1; the match to TRBD2 covers 9 bases. The CDR3 has 15 amino acids. With 5 bases clipped from V and 1 base from J, the junction kept 3 bases outside the gene matches. Per germline, CDR1 MDHEN and CDR2 SYDVKM. CDR3 nucleotide sequence: TGTGCCAGCAGTCCCAGCGGGAGGTCCTACAATGAGCAGTTCTTC. It translates to CASSPSGRSYNEQFF.

The chain uses TRBV10-1 and TRBJ2-3; D gene unclear. Deletions cut 8 bases from V and 4 bases from J, with 16 bases between. The germline V gene encodes CDR1 WNHNN and CDR2 SYGVQD (reference sequence). The CDR3 is 14 amino acids. The CDR3 nucleotides are TGCGCCAGCCAAGATAAGAAGCCATCAGATACGCAGTATTTT. It yields the protein CASQDKKPSDTQYF.

The CDR3 loop reads CASSSTPGQGTLTGELFF. CDR3 nucleotide sequence: TGTGCCAGCAGCTCAACCCCGGGACAGGGGACTCTCACCGGGGAGCTGTTTTTT. The rearrangement joins TRBV9 to TRBJ2-2; 10 positions match TRBD1. CDR3 length: 18 amino acids. CDR1 SGDLS and CDR2 YYNGEE come from the germline V gene. V shed 4 bases and J 4 bases; nucleotides not matched to a gene: 13.

Only one count was recorded for this clone. The chain is built from TRBV7-5 and TRBJ2-3; the D call in the table, TRBD2, was not verified against the DNA. TRBV7-5 is deemed a pseudogene. The CDR3 is 14 residues long. CDR3 DNA sequence: TGTGTCAGAACCCGGACTAGCGGCACAGATACGCAGTATTTT. This sequence encodes CVRTRTSGTDTQYF.

The table lists this clone with a count of one. The chain recombines TRBV27 with TRBJ2-1; TRBD2 agrees at 8 bases. Trimming at V came to 3 bases and at J to 3 bases, leaving 4 bases not matched to a gene. The CDR3 consists of 15 residues. Looked up from germline, CDR1 is MNHEY and CDR2 is SMNVEV (reference sequence). CDR3 nucleotides: TGTGCCAGCAGTTTTGTAGCGGGGAGCTACAATGAGCAGTTCTTC. Translation: CASSFVAGSYNEQFF.

The gene calls are TRBV5-5 and TRBJ1-4; unclear D gene. Germline-derived CDR1 and CDR2 are SGHKS and YYEKEE (reference sequence). The CDR3 has 14 residues. Trimming stripped 4 bases from V and 7 bases from J, with 14 bases between. CDR3 amino acids: CASSPRERAEKLFF. In DNA form, the CDR3 reads TGTGCCAGCAGCCCCCGGGAACGGGCTGAAAAACTGTTTTTT.

V usage is TRBV29-1 and J usage is TRBJ2-2, with 13 positions matching TRBD2. V lost 4 bases, J lost 5 bases, and 10 bases stayed unmatched. The CDR3 is 17 amino acids. CDR1 and CDR2 (germline): SQVTM, ANQGSEA. The CDR3 nucleotides read TGCAGCGTTGGAGGGACTAGCGGGGAACATAAAACCGGGGAGCTGTTTTTT. The encoded protein is CSVGGTSGEHKTGELFF.

The CDR3 spells CASSQGTATNTEAFF. The DNA of the CDR3 is TGCGCCAGCAGCCAAGGTACAGCCACCAACACTGAAGCTTTCTTT. The rearrangement uses TRBV4-1 and TRBJ1-1; the D is unclear. The germline gives CDR1 MGHRA, CDR2 YSYEKL. The CDR3 is 15 residues long. V was pared by 1 base and J by 2 bases, with 11 bases between.

The V call is TRBV9, the J call TRBJ2-5, with 7 bases that match TRBD2. After removal of 4 bases from V and 5 bases from J, the junction contained 8 bases not matched to a gene. Germline CDR1 is SGDLS and CDR2 is YYNGEE. This CDR3 has 14 residues. The CDR3 nucleotides read TGTGCCAGCAGCCCCCGACTAGCCACGGAGACCCAGTACTTC. Protein sequence: CASSPRLATETQYF.

The rearrangement links TRBV6-1 to TRBJ1-1, with 7 bases that match TRBD1. With V trimmed by 5 bases and J by 4 bases, 4 bases remained unmatched. Looked up from germline, CDR1 is MNHNS and CDR2 is SASEGT. The CDR3 is 13 residues long. The CDR3 sequence is CASSPDRATEAFF. In nucleotides, the CDR3 is TGTGCCAGCAGTCCCGACAGGGCCACTGAAGCTTTCTTT.

V is TRBV21-1 and J is TRBJ2-1; the table's D call of TRBD1 was not tested on the DNA. TRBV21-1 is classified as a pseudogene. The CDR3 extends over 16 amino acids. CDR3 sequence: CASSPKQGQSNNEQFF. CDR3 DNA: TGTGCCAGCAGCCCCAAACAGGGGCAGTCGAACAATGAGCAGTTCTTC.

This chain joins TRBV7-3 and TRBJ2-3; no clear D. V lost 2 bases, J lost 0 bases, and 6 bases lay in between. The CDR3 has 14 amino acids. Per the germline V gene, CDR1 is SGHTA and CDR2 is FQGTGA. The chain's CDR3 is CASSLRFSTDTQYF. The CDR3 DNA follows: TGTGCCAGCAGCTTACGTTTTAGCACAGATACGCAGTATTTT.

The chain is built from TRBV4-2 and TRBJ1-4; TRBD1 aligns across 7 bases. Looked up from germline, CDR1 is LGHNA and CDR2 is YNFKEQ. The CDR3 runs 20 residues. The trim removed 0 bases at V and 0 bases at J, leaving 13 bases unmatched. CDR3 amino acids: CASSQDRGVQGMATNEKLFF. The CDR3 DNA sequence: TGTGCCAGCAGCCAAGACCGGGGAGTACAGGGGATGGCAACTAATGAAAAACTGTTTTTT.

V is TRBV2 and J is TRBJ2-1; TRBD1 aligns across 10 bases. Germline V gene lookup returns CDR1 SNHLY and CDR2 FYNNEI. This CDR3 is 15 amino acids long. Trimming took 3 bases from V and 3 from J; bases not matched to a gene: 2. CDR3 sequence reads: CASSDRTGGYNEQFF. In DNA, the CDR3 is TGTGCCAGCAGTGACCGGACAGGGGGCTACAATGAGCAGTTCTTC.

This chain links TRBV28 with TRBJ1-3; TRBD1 agrees at 7 bases. The CDR3 is made up of 13 amino acids. Unmatched junction bases numbered 4, after V lost 8 bases and J lost 3 bases. Germline V gives CDR1 MDHEN, CDR2 SYDVKM. The CDR3: CASEQGFGNTIYF. CDR3 in DNA: TGTGCCAGCGAACAGGGGTTTGGAAACACCATATATTTT. The whole variable domain, filled in from reference TRBV28 and TRBJ1-3, reads DVKVTQSSRYLVKRTGEKVFLECVQDMDHENMFWYRQDPGLGLRLIYFSYDVKMKEKGDIPEGYSVSREKKERFSLILESASTNQTSMYLCASEQGFGNTIYFGEGSWLTVV.

The genes are TRBV29-1 and TRBJ2-4; 9 positions agree with TRBD1. The CDR3 sequence is 15 residues long. Germline CDR1 and CDR2: SQVTM and ANQGSEA. Unmatched junction bases numbered 5, after V lost 4 bases and J lost 1 base. CDR3 sequence: CSVVGQGLAKNIQYF. DNA of the CDR3: TGCAGCGTTGTGGGACAGGGTTTGGCCAAAAACATTCAGTACTTC.

This chain uses TRBV5-1 with TRBJ1-2; TRBD1 matches at 7 bases. V trimming: 5 bases; J trimming: 4 bases; junction bases outside the gene matches: 5. The CDR3 has 13 residues. Germline V gives CDR1 SGHRS, CDR2 YFSETQ. The CDR3 coding sequence is TGCGCCAGCAGTCAGGGACAGTTCTATGGCTACACCTTC. This codes for CASSQGQFYGYTF. Variable domain in full (rest from reference TRBV5-1 and TRBJ1-2): KAGVTQTPRYLIKTRGQQVTLSCSPISGHRSVSWYQQTPGQGLQFLFEYFSETQRNKGNFPGRFSGRQFSNSRSEMNVSTLELGDSALYLCASSQGQFYGYTFGSGTRLTVV.

The rearrangement links TRBV29-1 to TRBJ1-1, with D possibly matching TRBD1 (5 bases). The CDR3 is 12 residues long. Trimming left V 6 bases short and J 6 bases short, with 14 bases between. Germline V gene data show CDR1 as SQVTM and CDR2 as ANQGSEA. The CDR3 region is CSVAGESAEAFF. CDR3 nucleotides: TGCAGCGTGGCGGGGGAGTCCGCTGAAGCTTTCTTT.

The J gene is TRBJ1-5, the V gene TRBV27, with D possibly matching TRBD1 (6 bases). Germline assignment: CDR1 MNHEY and CDR2 SMNVEV (reference sequence). V lost 5 bases, J lost 2 bases, and 13 bases lay in between. The CDR3 totals 15 residues. CDR3 protein: CASSPSAGGNQPQHF. The DNA for the CDR3 is TGTGCCAGCAGTCCTTCCGCAGGGGGCAATCAGCCCCAGCATTTT.

This chain joins TRBV11-1 and TRBJ1-2; maybe TRBD1 (5 bases). The CDR3 length is 15 residues. Germline V gene sequence: CDR1 SGHAT, CDR2 FQDESV (reference sequence). V lost 2 bases and J 8 bases, leaving 18 bases between the germline ends. CDR3 DNA sequence: TGTGCCAGCAGCTTATCGAGGCAGGGCGGCTCCGGCTACACCTTC. Translating it yields CASSLSRQGGSGYTF.

The chain is built from TRBV5-1 and TRBJ2-7, with TRBD2 identical over 7 bases. J lost 3 bases, V lost 3 bases, and 9 bases had no gene match. The CDR3 consists of 15 residues. From germline, CDR1 is SGHRS and CDR2 YFSETQ. Here the CDR3 DNA reads TGCGCCAGCAGCTGGCAACCCGGGGGGAACTACGAGCAGTACTTC. Its translation: CASSWQPGGNYEQYF.